A selection of T cell receptor beta chains follows, all from one sample in a study of human T cells and chemical hapten exposure. Via MiXCR, TCRdb re-called the RACE reads, giving one row per CDR3 protein. The repertoire holds about 82,000 distinct CDR3 sequences, with about 9.4% as singletons. Sample: whole blood, taken in connection with sensitization to the hapten diphenylcyclopropenone (DPC). These receptors were obtained from a woman aged 45-65 years with alopecia areata. Some clones in this sample may be carry-over from other donors' samples. CDR3s include the opening cysteine and the closing phenylalanine or tryptophan. D genes are given only for firm matches. Part of the rows lack a size; the others show once, few, many or a class for expanded clones.

CDR3nt: TGTGCCAGCAGTGCTACCGGGACAGGGGATACAGATACGCAGTATTTT
CDR3aa: CASSATGTGDTDTQYF
j_gene: TRBJ2-3
d_gene: TRBD1
v_gene: TRBV28
len: 16
abundance: -

CDR3nt: TGTGCCTGGACTACAAGGAATAGCAATCAGCCCCAGCATTTT
CDR3aa: CAWTTRNSNQPQHF
j_gene: TRBJ1-5
d_gene: -
v_gene: TRBV30
len: 14
abundance: -

CDR3nt: TGTGCCAGCAGATCCGGGACGGGAGAGTTCTACGAGCAGTACTTC
CDR3aa: CASRSGTGEFYEQYF
j_gene: TRBJ2-7
d_gene: -
v_gene: TRBV11-3
len: 15
abundance: many

CDR3nt: TGTGCCAGCAGCTTAGAGGCGTCGGCCACTAATGAAAAACTGTTTTTT
CDR3aa: CASSLEASATNEKLFF
j_gene: TRBJ1-4
d_gene: -
v_gene: TRBV7-2
len: 16
abundance: -

CDR3nt: TGTGCCAGCAGCCGAAGCGGTGCAGGTACCTCCTCTGGGGCCAACGTCCTGACTTTC
CDR3aa: CASSRSGAGTSSGANVLTF
j_gene: TRBJ2-6
d_gene: -
v_gene: TRBV27
len: 19
abundance: few

CDR3nt: TGTGCCAGCAGTTTATTCGGGACAGGGACCGGGGAGCTGTTTTTT
CDR3aa: CASSLFGTGTGELFF
j_gene: TRBJ2-2
d_gene: TRBD1
v_gene: TRBV28
len: 15
abundance: many

CDR3nt: TGTGCCAGCAGCTTAGACGCCAGGCCGAACACTGAAGCTTTCTTT
CDR3aa: CASSLDARPNTEAFF
j_gene: TRBJ1-1
d_gene: -
v_gene: TRBV7-9
len: 15
abundance: many

CDR3nt: TGTGCCAGCAGAATAAGTTCCGGGAACACTGAAGCTTTCTTT
CDR3aa: CASRISSGNTEAFF
j_gene: TRBJ1-1
d_gene: -
v_gene: TRBV12-3/TRBV12-4
len: 14
abundance: -

CDR3nt: TGTGCCAGCAGAGAAGGACAGGGGGCACGCGAGCAGTACTTC
CDR3aa: CASREGQGAREQYF
j_gene: TRBJ2-7
d_gene: TRBD1
v_gene: TRBV28
len: 14
abundance: -

CDR3nt: TGTGCCAGCAGCGATTATCCGGGACTAGAAGGAGAGACCCAGTACTTC
CDR3aa: CASSDYPGLEGETQYF
j_gene: TRBJ2-5
d_gene: TRBD2
v_gene: TRBV9
len: 16
abundance: -

CDR3nt: TGTGCCAGCTCACCAACAGGGGACGGATACTCTGGAAACACCATATATTTT
CDR3aa: CASSPTGDGYSGNTIYF
j_gene: TRBJ1-3
d_gene: TRBD1
v_gene: TRBV18
len: 17
abundance: many

CDR3nt: TGTGCCAGTAGCGACAGGGGCGGCGGCACAGATACGCAGTATTTT
CDR3aa: CASSDRGGGTDTQYF
j_gene: TRBJ2-3
d_gene: TRBD1
v_gene: TRBV19
len: 15
abundance: few

CDR3nt: TGCGCCAGCAGCCCCTCAGGGTCCGACACTGAAGCTTTCTTT
CDR3aa: CASSPSGSDTEAFF
j_gene: TRBJ1-1
d_gene: -
v_gene: TRBV5-1
len: 14
abundance: -

CDR3nt: TGTGCCAGCAGCCCTGGGACTAGCGGGACCTACAATGAGCAGTTCTTC
CDR3aa: CASSPGTSGTYNEQFF
j_gene: TRBJ2-1
d_gene: TRBD2
v_gene: TRBV9
len: 16
abundance: -

CDR3nt: TGTGCTACCAAGGGCGTTTTGCAACAAAACATTCAGTACTTC
CDR3aa: CATKGVLQQNIQYF
j_gene: TRBJ2-4
d_gene: -
v_gene: TRBV6-5
len: 14
abundance: few

CDR3nt: TGTGCCAGCAGTTTGAAGCAGACCTACGAGCAGTACTTC
CDR3aa: CASSLKQTYEQYF
j_gene: TRBJ2-7
d_gene: -
v_gene: TRBV12-3/TRBV12-4
len: 13
abundance: -

CDR3nt: TGTGCCAGCAGCTTGGGGGGACGCGGCACCGGGGAGCTGTTTTTT
CDR3aa: CASSLGGRGTGELFF
j_gene: TRBJ2-2
d_gene: -
v_gene: TRBV11-2
len: 15
abundance: many

CDR3nt: TGCAGCGTCGCCGGGACTAGCCGAACCTACAATGAGCAGTTCTTC
CDR3aa: CSVAGTSRTYNEQFF
j_gene: TRBJ2-1
d_gene: TRBD2
v_gene: TRBV29-1
len: 15
abundance: few

CDR3nt: TGTGCCAGCAGCCTCCCCGATAGGGGGGGCAGCACAGATACGCAGTATTTT
CDR3aa: CASSLPDRGGSTDTQYF
j_gene: TRBJ2-3
d_gene: -
v_gene: TRBV3-2
len: 17
abundance: many

CDR3nt: TGTGCCAGCAGGGGGGGTGTGAGCGGTGAAAAACTGTTTTTT
CDR3aa: CASRGGVSGEKLFF
j_gene: TRBJ1-4
d_gene: -
v_gene: TRBV25-1
len: 14
abundance: -

CDR3nt: TGCGCCAGCAGCTCGGGACAGAAGGGAGCTAATGAAAAACTGTTTTTT
CDR3aa: CASSSGQKGANEKLFF
j_gene: TRBJ1-4
d_gene: TRBD1
v_gene: TRBV5-1
len: 16
abundance: -

CDR3nt: TGCAGTGCTAGAGACCGGGACAGGGGAAACGAGCAGTACTTC
CDR3aa: CSARDRDRGNEQYF
j_gene: TRBJ2-7
d_gene: TRBD1
v_gene: TRBV20-1
len: 14
abundance: many

CDR3nt: TGCAGTGCTCGAACAGCGGGAGGAGCCACAGATACGCAGTATTTT
CDR3aa: CSARTAGGATDTQYF
j_gene: TRBJ2-3
d_gene: TRBD2
v_gene: TRBV20-1
len: 15
abundance: medium-sized

CDR3nt: TGCGCCAGCAGCGCGAGACTAGCGGGAGTACTCGGCAATGAGCAGTTCTTC
CDR3aa: CASSARLAGVLGNEQFF
j_gene: TRBJ2-1
d_gene: TRBD2
v_gene: TRBV5-1
len: 17
abundance: many

CDR3nt: TGTGCCAGCAGCTTACCCCTGACGACGGACCGCTATGGCTACACCTTC
CDR3aa: CASSLPLTTDRYGYTF
j_gene: TRBJ1-2
d_gene: -
v_gene: TRBV7-2
len: 16
abundance: few

CDR3nt: TGTGCCATCAGTGGGGGACAGGACGCTTTCTTT
CDR3aa: CAISGGQDAFF
j_gene: TRBJ1-1
d_gene: TRBD1
v_gene: TRBV10-3
len: 11
abundance: many